The entry below describes one T cell receptor beta chain. Data came from immunoSEQ multiplex PCR; TCRdb stores just in-frame clones and leaves some out. The sample carries hundreds of thousands of clones, about 78% recorded once. These data originate in a study of shared clonotypes between healthy human individuals. The germline V gene has CDR1 SGHDT and CDR2 YYEEEE. CDR3 length: 15 amino acids. Deletions cut 6 bases from V and 5 bases from J, with 18 bases between. The source material was memory CD4+ T cells sorted from blood. Indicated subset: CD45RA-negative fraction. This chain joins TRBV5-6 and TRBJ2-1; D perhaps matches TRBD2 (6 bases). This TCR was sampled from a woman between 25 and 40 years old in good health. The chain's CDR3 is CASTGGFLRDNEQFF. Here the CDR3 DNA reads TGTGCCAGCACCGGGGGATTTTTGCGGGACAATGAGCAGTTCTTC.